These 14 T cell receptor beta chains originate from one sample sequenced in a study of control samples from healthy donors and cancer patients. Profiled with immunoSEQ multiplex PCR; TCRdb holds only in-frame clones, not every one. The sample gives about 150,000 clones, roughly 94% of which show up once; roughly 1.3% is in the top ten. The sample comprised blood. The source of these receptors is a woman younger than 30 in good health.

The CDR3 DNA is TGTGCCAGCAGTCGGGGCAATGAGCAGTTCTTC. Amino acids: CASSRGNEQFF. The V and J genes are TRBV2 and TRBJ2-1; the D gene is possibly TRBD2 (5 bases). Germline V gene sequence: CDR1 SNHLY, CDR2 FYNNEI. The CDR3 totals 11 residues. V was clipped by 5 bases and J by 6 bases, with 5 bases between them.

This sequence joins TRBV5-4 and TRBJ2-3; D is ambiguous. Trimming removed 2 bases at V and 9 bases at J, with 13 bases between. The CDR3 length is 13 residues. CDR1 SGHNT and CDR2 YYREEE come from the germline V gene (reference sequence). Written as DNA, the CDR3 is TGTGCCAGCAGCTTTAAGGCAGGAGTGACGCAGTATTTT. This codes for CASSFKAGVTQYF.

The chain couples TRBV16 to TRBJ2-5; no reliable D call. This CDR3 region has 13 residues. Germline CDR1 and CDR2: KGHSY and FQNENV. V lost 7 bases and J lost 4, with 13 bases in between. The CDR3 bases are TGTGCCAGCACCCTGATGATAGGAGAGACCCAGTACTTC. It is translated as CASTLMIGETQYF.

The CDR3 bases are TGTGCCAGCAGTTACCGTCGGGGGACCAAAAACATTCAGTACTTC. Its translation: CASSYRRGTKNIQYF. This chain joins TRBV6-2 or TRBV6-3 and TRBJ2-4; possibly TRBD2 for D (6 bases). V was trimmed by 2 bases and J by 2 bases, leaving 10 bases between them. The CDR3 is made up of 15 amino acids. Germline V gene data show CDR1 as MNHEY and CDR2 as SVGEGT.

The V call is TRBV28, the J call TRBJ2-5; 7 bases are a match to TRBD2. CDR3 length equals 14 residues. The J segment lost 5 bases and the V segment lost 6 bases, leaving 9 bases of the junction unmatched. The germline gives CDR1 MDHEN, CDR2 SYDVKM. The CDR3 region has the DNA TGTGCCAGCAGGATGGCAGGGAGGGTGGAGACCCAGTACTTC. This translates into CASRMAGRVETQYF.

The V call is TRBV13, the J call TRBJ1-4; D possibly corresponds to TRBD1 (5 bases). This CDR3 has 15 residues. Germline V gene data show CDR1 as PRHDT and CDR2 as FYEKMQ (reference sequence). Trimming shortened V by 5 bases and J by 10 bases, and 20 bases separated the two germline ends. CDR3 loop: CASSPDPTSGGKLFF. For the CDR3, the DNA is TGTGCCAGCAGCCCAGACCCGACATCCGGGGGAAAACTGTTTTTT.

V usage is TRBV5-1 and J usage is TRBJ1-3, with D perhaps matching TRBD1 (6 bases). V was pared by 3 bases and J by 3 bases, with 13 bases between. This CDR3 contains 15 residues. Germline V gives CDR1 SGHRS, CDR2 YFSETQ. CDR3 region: CASSSLPTGGNTIYF. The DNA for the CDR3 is TGCGCCAGCAGCTCCTTACCGACAGGTGGAAACACCATATATTTT.

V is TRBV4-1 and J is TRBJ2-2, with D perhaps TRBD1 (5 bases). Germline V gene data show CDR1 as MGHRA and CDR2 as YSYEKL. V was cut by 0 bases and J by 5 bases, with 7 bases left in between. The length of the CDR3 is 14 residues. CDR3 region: CASSQDAGTGELFF. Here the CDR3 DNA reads TGCGCCAGCAGCCAAGATGCAGGGACCGGGGAGCTGTTTTTT.

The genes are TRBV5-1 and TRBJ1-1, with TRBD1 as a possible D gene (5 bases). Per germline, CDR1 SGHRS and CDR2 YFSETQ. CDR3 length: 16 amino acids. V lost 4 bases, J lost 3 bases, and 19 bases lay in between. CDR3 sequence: CASSGSGAPGDTEAFF. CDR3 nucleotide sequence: TGCGCCAGCAGCGGCAGTGGGGCGCCGGGGGACACTGAAGCTTTCTTT.

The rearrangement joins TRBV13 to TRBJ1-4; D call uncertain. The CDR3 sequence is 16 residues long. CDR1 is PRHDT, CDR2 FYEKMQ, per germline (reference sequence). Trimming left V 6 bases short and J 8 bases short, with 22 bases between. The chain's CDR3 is CASRSSVGRKGEKLFF. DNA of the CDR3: TGTGCCAGCAGGTCTTCCGTGGGTCGGAAGGGAGAAAAACTGTTTTTT.

CDR3 bases: TGTGCCAGCAGCAAATTCGATAGAACTTCCCAGGTGGAAAAACTGTTTTTT. Protein: CASSKFDRTSQVEKLFF. This rearrangement joins TRBV21-1 to TRBJ1-4; the table's D call of TRBD1 was not tested on the DNA. TRBV21-1 is termed a pseudogene. This CDR3 is built from 17 residues.

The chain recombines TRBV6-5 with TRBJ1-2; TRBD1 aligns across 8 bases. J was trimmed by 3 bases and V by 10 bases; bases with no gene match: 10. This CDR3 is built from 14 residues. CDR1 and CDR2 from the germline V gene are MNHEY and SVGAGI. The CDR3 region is CATGKQGADYGYTF. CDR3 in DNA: TGTGCCACCGGAAAGCAGGGGGCTGACTATGGCTACACCTTC.

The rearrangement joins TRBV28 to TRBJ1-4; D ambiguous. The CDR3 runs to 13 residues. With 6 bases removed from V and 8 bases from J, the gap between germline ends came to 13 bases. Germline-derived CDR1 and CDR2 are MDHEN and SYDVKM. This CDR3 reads CASSRWAVEKLFF. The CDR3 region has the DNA TGTGCCAGCAGCCGTTGGGCGGTAGAAAAACTGTTTTTT.

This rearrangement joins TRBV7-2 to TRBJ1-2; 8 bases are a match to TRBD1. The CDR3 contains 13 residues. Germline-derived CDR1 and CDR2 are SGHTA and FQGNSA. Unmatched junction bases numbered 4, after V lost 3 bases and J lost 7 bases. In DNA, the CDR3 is TGTGCCAGCAGCTTGGACAGGGCTGGTGGCTACACCTTC. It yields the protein CASSLDRAGGYTF.